This entry lists 3 T cell receptor beta chains sequenced from one sample in a study of cytomegalovirus exposure and HLA in healthy donors. The PCR contained 60 Vbeta and 13 Jbeta primers. Assay: immunoSEQ multiplex PCR; the TCRdb copy retains only in-frame clones and omits some. The sample holds nearly 300,000 clones, about nine tenths seen once. The specimen sequenced was PBMCs. The source of these receptors is a man in his forties or fifties in good health and CMV-seropositive.

The chain uses TRBV2 and TRBJ1-3; 9 nucleotides line up with TRBD1. The CDR3 loop spans 12 amino acids. CDR1 and CDR2 from the germline V gene are SNHLY and FYNNEI. V lost 6 bases to trimming and J lost 11 bases; unmatched junction nucleotides: 5. This CDR3 is CASRGTGYPIYF. DNA for the CDR3: TGTGCCAGCAGGGGGACAGGGTACCCCATATATTTT.

The rearrangement uses TRBV11-3 and TRBJ2-1; D remains unclear. V shed 1 base and J shed 0 bases, with 10 bases lying between them. Germline assignment: CDR1 SGHNT and CDR2 YENEEA. This CDR3 is built from 16 residues. The DNA for the CDR3 is TGTGCCAGCAGCTTAGCGCTGGAGAGCTCCTACAATGAGCAGTTCTTC. Its translation is CASSLALESSYNEQFF.

The chain joins TRBV4-2 to TRBJ2-7; 7 nucleotides agree with TRBD2. There are 16 residues in the CDR3. Germline V gene data show CDR1 as LGHNA and CDR2 as YNFKEQ. The junction had 11 bases not matched to a gene; V was cut back by 3 bases and J by 3 bases. CDR3 residues: CASSQGVGGSNYEQYF. CDR3 nucleotide sequence: TGTGCCAGCAGCCAGGGGGTCGGGGGGAGTAACTACGAGCAGTACTTC.